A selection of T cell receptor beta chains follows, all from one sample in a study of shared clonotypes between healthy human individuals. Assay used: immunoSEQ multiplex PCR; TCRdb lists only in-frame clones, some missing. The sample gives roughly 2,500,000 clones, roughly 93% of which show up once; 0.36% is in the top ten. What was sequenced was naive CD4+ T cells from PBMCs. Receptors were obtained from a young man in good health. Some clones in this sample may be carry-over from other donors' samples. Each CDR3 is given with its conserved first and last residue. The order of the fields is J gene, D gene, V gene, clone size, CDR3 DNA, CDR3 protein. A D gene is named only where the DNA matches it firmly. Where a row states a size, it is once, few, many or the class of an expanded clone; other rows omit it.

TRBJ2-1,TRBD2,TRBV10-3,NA,TGTGCCACTCGCACTAGCGGGAGTGTTGAAAATGAGCAGTTCTTC,CATRTSGSVENEQFF
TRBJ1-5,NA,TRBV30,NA,TGTGCCTGGGCCAGCCGGGACGGCTTCAATCAGCCCCAGCATTTT,CAWASRDGFNQPQHF
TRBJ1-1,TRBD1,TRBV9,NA,TGTGCCAGCAGCGTGACCCCGGGACAGACGAACACTGAAGCTTTCTTT,CASSVTPGQTNTEAFF
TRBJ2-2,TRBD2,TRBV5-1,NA,TGCGCCAGCAGCTCCGGGACTAGCGGGAGGGACGGGGAGCTGTTTTTT,CASSSGTSGRDGELFF
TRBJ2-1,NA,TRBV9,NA,TGTGCCAGCAGCAGAGTAGACAATGAGCAGTTCTTC,CASSRVDNEQFF
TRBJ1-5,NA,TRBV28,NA,TGTGCCAGCAGTTTAACCGGGGGCAACTTTCAGCCCCAGCATTTT,CASSLTGGNFQPQHF
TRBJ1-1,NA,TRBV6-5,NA,TGTGCCAGCAGTCGTAGAGTGTTGAACACTGAAGCTTTCTTT,CASSRRVLNTEAFF
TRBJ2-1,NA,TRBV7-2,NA,TGTGCCAGCAGCTTTGCGGTGCAGGGGAATGAGCAGTTCTTC,CASSFAVQGNEQFF
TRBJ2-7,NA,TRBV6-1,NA,TGTGCCAGCAGGGACTCAGCTCTCTACGAGCAGTACTTC,CASRDSALYEQYF
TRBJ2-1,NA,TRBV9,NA,TGTGCCAGCAGCCCATCAGGGGTTGAGCAGTTCTTC,CASSPSGVEQFF
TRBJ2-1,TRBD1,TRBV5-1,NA,TGCGCCAGCAGCCAAGGACAGGGGGCTATAAATGAGCAGTTCTTC,CASSQGQGAINEQFF
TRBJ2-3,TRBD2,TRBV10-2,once,TGCGCCAGCAGGGGGATTCTAGCGGGTGGCTTGTATTTT,CASRGILAGGLYF
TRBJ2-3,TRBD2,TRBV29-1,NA,TGCAGCGTTGAAGGAGGAGCGGGAGGGGTCGGGAACACAGATACGCAGTATTTT,CSVEGGAGGVGNTDTQYF
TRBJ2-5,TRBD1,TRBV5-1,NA,TGCGCCAGCAGCTTGAACGGCAGGGGGTTAGAGACCCAGTACTTC,CASSLNGRGLETQYF
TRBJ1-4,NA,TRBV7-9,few,TGTGCCAGCAGCTTAGTTATGGCAGATGAAAAACTGTTTTTT,CASSLVMADEKLFF
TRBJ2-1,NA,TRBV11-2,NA,TGTGCCAGCAGCTCGCGGCCCCAGGACTACCGGAGCAATGAGCAGTTCTTC,CASSSRPQDYRSNEQFF
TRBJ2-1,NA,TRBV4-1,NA,TGCGCCAGCAGACGGGGCCCGGGGAGAGACTATGAGCAGTTCTTC,CASRRGPGRDYEQFF
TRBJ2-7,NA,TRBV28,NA,TGTGCCAGCAGTTTATTCGGGGAGCAGTACTTC,CASSLFGEQYF
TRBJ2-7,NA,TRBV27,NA,TGTGCCAGCGCTCCCCTGTTAGGCAGGGGGGAAGCCTACGAGCAGTACTTC,CASAPLLGRGEAYEQYF
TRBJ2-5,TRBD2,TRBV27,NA,TGTGCCAGCAGTTTGACTAGCGGGCAAGAGACCCAGTACTTC,CASSLTSGQETQYF
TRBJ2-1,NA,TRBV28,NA,TGTGCCAGCAGTTTAAGTCTCCCCTACAATGAGCAGTTCTTC,CASSLSLPYNEQFF
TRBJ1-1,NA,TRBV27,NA,TGTGCCAGCAGTTTCAGGGTGCAAACTGAAGCTTTCTTT,CASSFRVQTEAFF
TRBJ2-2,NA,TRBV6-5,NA,TGTGCCAGCAGCAGATCCGTGAACACCGGGGAGCTGTTTTTT,CASSRSVNTGELFF
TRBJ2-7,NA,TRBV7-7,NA,TGTGCCAGTAGTCGTGGGGCGTCTTACGAGCAGTACTTC,CASSRGASYEQYF
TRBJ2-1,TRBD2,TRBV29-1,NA,TGCAGCGTTGCAATGAGACTAGCGGGAAATGAGCAGTTCTTC,CSVAMRLAGNEQFF
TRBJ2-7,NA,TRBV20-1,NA,TGCAGTCACGGGACTTACGAGCAGTACTTC,CSHGTYEQYF
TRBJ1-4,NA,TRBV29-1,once,TGCAGCGTCATGCGGGGGTCTGAAAAACTGTTTTTT,CSVMRGSEKLFF
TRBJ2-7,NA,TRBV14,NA,TGTGCCAGCAGCCAAACCTTAAGGCAGTACTTC,CASSQTLRQYF
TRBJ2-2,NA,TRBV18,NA,TGTGCCAGCTCACCCCAGGACAGAACTACAACGAACACCGGGGAGCTGTTTTTT,CASSPQDRTTTNTGELFF
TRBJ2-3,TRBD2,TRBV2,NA,TGTGCCAGCAGGACTAGCGGGAGTACAGATACGCAGTATTTT,CASRTSGSTDTQYF
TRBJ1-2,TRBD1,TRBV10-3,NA,TGTGCCATCAGCGGCGGACAGGGGTATGGCTACACCTTC,CAISGGQGYGYTF
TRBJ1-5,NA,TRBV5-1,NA,TGCGCCAGCAGCTTGGGGACAGCCGGCAATCAGCCCCAGCATTTT,CASSLGTAGNQPQHF
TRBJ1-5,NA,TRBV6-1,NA,TGTGCCAGCAGTGAAGGTTGGCAGGGGAGCAATCAGCCCCAGCATTTT,CASSEGWQGSNQPQHF
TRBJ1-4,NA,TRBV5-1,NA,TGCGCCAGCAGCTTGGTCGTTGGGGAGAAACTGTTTTTT,CASSLVVGEKLFF
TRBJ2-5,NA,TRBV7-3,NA,TGTGCCAGCAGCCCTACAGGGCAAGAGACCCAGTACTTC,CASSPTGQETQYF
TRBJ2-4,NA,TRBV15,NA,TGTGCCACCAGCAGAGGTTTAGGCGGAAACATTCAGTACTTC,CATSRGLGGNIQYF
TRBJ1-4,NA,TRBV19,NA,TGTGCCAGTACGTTGGGGGGATTGGGGGAAAAACTGTTTTTT,CASTLGGLGEKLFF
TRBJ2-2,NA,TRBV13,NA,TGTGCCAGCAGCTTATCCGGCAGCAGTAGGTTGGCCGGGGAGCTGTTTTTT,CASSLSGSSRLAGELFF
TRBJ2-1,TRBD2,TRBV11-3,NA,TGTGCCAGCAGCACACCGGGACTAGTAAGCAATGAGCAGTTCTTC,CASSTPGLVSNEQFF
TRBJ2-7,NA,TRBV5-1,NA,TGCGCCAGCAGCCTCGAGACTGAAGGTGGAGAGCAGTACTTC,CASSLETEGGEQYF
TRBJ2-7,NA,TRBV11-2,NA,TGTGCCAGCAGCTTAGGGCGGTCCTACGAGCAGTACTTC,CASSLGRSYEQYF
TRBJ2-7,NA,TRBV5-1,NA,TGCGCCAGCAGCCCGGACACGGCAACCTACGAGCAGTACTTC,CASSPDTATYEQYF
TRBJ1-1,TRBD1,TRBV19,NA,TGTGCCAGTAGGTCCGGGACAGGGTCATTAGGAGCTTTCTTT,CASRSGTGSLGAFF
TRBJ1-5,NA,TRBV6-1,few,TGTGCCAGCATCGGGAGTTTGAGGAATCAGCCCCAGCATTTT,CASIGSLRNQPQHF
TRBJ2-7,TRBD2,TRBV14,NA,TGTGCCAGCAGCCAAGAAACGGGACTAGCGCGCTACGAGCAGTACTTC,CASSQETGLARYEQYF
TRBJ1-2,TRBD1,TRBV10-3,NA,TGTGCCATCAGTGGGGACAGGGGGGACTATGGCTACACCTTC,CAISGDRGDYGYTF
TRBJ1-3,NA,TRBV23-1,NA,TGCGCCAGGGCGTCCAATCAATCAGGAGGCGGAAACACCATATATTTT,CARASNQSGGGNTIYF
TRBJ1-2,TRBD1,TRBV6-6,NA,TGTGCCAGCAGTTACGAGGGGGCGGGCTTCTATGGCTACACCTTC,CASSYEGAGFYGYTF
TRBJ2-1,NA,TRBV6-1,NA,TGTGCCAGCAGTCAAGCCGACAATGAGCAGTTCTTC,CASSQADNEQFF
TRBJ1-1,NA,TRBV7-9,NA,TGTGCCAGCAGCTTACAAACGGCTGAAGCTTTCTTT,CASSLQTAEAFF
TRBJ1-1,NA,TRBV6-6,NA,TGTGCCAGCAGCTTTTCTCAGGGTTCGACTGAAGCTTTCTTT,CASSFSQGSTEAFF
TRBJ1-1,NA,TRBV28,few,TGTGCCAGCAGTCGAGGAGTTAGGAACACTGAAGCTTTCTTT,CASSRGVRNTEAFF
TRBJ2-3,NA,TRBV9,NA,TGTGCCAGCAGCCCCCGGGGGCCCGCTACAGATACGCAGTATTTT,CASSPRGPATDTQYF
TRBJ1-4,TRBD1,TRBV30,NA,TGTGCCTGGGCCCCTGGACAGGGGGCCGGTGAAAAACTGTTTTTT,CAWAPGQGAGEKLFF
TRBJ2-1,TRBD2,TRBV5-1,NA,TGCGCCAGCAGCTCCGGGACTAGCGGGAGGTACCGCCATTCCTACAATGAGCAGTTCTTC,CASSSGTSGRYRHSYNEQFF
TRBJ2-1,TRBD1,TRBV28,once,TGTGCCAGCGCCCTCCTGGGACAGGTTTCTCTCAATGAGCAGTTCTTC,CASALLGQVSLNEQFF
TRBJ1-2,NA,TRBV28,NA,TGTGCCAGCAGTTTGTCGCAATTCTATGGCTACACCTTC,CASSLSQFYGYTF
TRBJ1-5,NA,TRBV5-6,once,TGTGCCAGCAGCTTATGGGTCCTACAGGGTGCCGCGCCTCAGCCCCAGCATTTT,CASSLWVLQGAAPQPQHF
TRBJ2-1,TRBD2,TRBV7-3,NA,TGTGCCAGCAGCTTCACTAGCGGGATGTACAATGAGCAGTTCTTC,CASSFTSGMYNEQFF